What follows are 29 T cell receptor beta chains derived from one specimen sequenced in a study of T cell responses to AZD1222 COVID-19 vaccine. Using immunoSEQ multiplex PCR, the repertoire was profiled, and TCRdb retains in-frame clones only, with some absent. Among 150,000 or so clones listed, around 93% were seen once. The sample was peripheral blood, taken on day 0 of AZD1222 vaccination. These receptors came from an adult in good health.

The CDR3 loop reads CASSFSFRTDSSYEQYF. The CDR3 bases are TGTGCCAGCAGTTTTTCATTCAGGACGGACAGCTCCTACGAGCAGTACTTC. The chain has TRBV27 and TRBJ2-7, with D possibly being TRBD1 (6 bases). Trimming shortened V by 3 bases and J by 0 bases, and 18 bases separated the two germline ends. Germline assignment: CDR1 MNHEY and CDR2 SMNVEV (reference sequence). The CDR3 totals 17 residues.

The CDR3 nucleotides read TGTGCCAGCAGAGAGAAGCGGTTGGCCGGGGAGCTGTTTTTT. It specifies CASREKRLAGELFF. The chain employs TRBV28 and TRBJ2-2, with D perhaps matching TRBD2 (5 bases). The CDR3 is 14 residues long. Trimming removed 6 bases at V and 6 bases at J, with 14 bases between. Germline V gene data show CDR1 as MDHEN and CDR2 as SYDVKM. The variable domain in full, completed from reference TRBV28 and TRBJ2-2, reads DVKVTQSSRYLVKRTGEKVFLECVQDMDHENMFWYRQDPGLGLRLIYFSYDVKMKEKGDIPEGYSVSREKKERFSLILESASTNQTSMYLCASREKRLAGELFFGEGSRLTVL.

J is TRBJ2-7 and V is TRBV4-2; D might be TRBD2 (6 bases). Germline CDR1 reads LGHNA; CDR2 reads YNFKEQ. The V end was cut by 3 bases, the J end by 4 bases, with 10 bases between. The CDR3 spans 13 residues. The DNA for the CDR3 is TGTGCCAGCAGCCAGGGCGGGAAGTACGAGCAGTACTTC. Translation gives CASSQGGKYEQYF.

This clone turned up a few times. V and J are TRBV19 and TRBJ1-5, with 10 bases fitting TRBD1. Trimming cost V 4 bases and J 6 bases; bases outside gene matches: 6. The CDR3 extends over 15 amino acids. Germline CDR1 is LNHDA and CDR2 is SQIVND (reference sequence). DNA of the CDR3: TGTGCCAGTAGTAGACCGGGACAGGGGCGTCAGCCCCAGCATTTT. Its protein product is CASSRPGQGRQPQHF.

The rearrangement joins TRBV12-2 to TRBJ1-3; TRBD1 reflects the table's D call only, with no check against the DNA. TRBV12-2 corresponds to a pseudogene. The CDR3 contains 19 residues. This CDR3 reads CASRFTYRDSPFSGNTIYF. The CDR3 DNA reads TGTGCAAGTCGCTTCACTTACCGGGACAGCCCATTCTCTGGAAACACCATATATTTT.

The chain employs TRBV10-3 and TRBJ1-1; no reliable D call. The germline CDR1 and CDR2 sequences are ENHRY and SYGVKD. The CDR3 runs 15 residues. Deletions cut 7 bases from V and 1 base from J, with 16 bases between. The CDR3 bases are TGTGCCATCAAGGAGGAGGACCGCGGGAACACTGAAGCTTTCTTT. The encoded protein is CAIKEEDRGNTEAFF.

V is TRBV28 and J is TRBJ1-4; TRBD1 might be the D (5 bases). Germline CDR1 MDHEN, CDR2 SYDVKM. The germline V and J ends were trimmed by 1 base and 3 bases, with 12 bases remaining between them. The CDR3 loop spans 16 amino acids. The CDR3 DNA reads TGTGCCAGCAGTTTATCAATTAGGGGTGCTAATGAAAAACTGTTTTTT. It codes for CASSLSIRGANEKLFF.

The chain uses TRBV6-1 and TRBJ2-7, with a possible D match to TRBD1 (6 bases). Germline CDR1 is MNHNS and CDR2 is SASEGT. The CDR3 consists of 14 residues. With 3 bases removed from V and 5 bases from J, the gap between germline ends came to 14 bases. The CDR3 protein is CASSDTGIGDEQYF. DNA for the CDR3: TGTGCCAGCAGTGACACAGGGATTGGGGACGAGCAGTACTTC.

A word on this clone: Other DNA sequences in this specimen translate into the identical CDR3. This rearrangement joins TRBV18 to TRBJ1-5; D gene ambiguous. The CDR3 runs 13 residues. Trimming took off 2 bases at V and 4 bases at J, with 6 bases between the two ends. Germline CDR1 and CDR2: KGHSH and LQKENI. In DNA form, the CDR3 reads TGTGCCAGCTCACCAGGTGGGAATCAGCCCCAGCATTTT. This encodes CASSPGGNQPQHF.

The rearrangement joins TRBV4-3 to TRBJ2-7, with D perhaps matching TRBD1 (5 bases). The CDR3 loop spans 17 amino acids. Germline loops: CDR1 LGHNA, CDR2 YSLEER. With 3 bases removed from V and 5 bases from J, the gap between germline ends came to 23 bases. CDR3: CASSHLRGRVSYHEQYF. The CDR3 DNA is TGCGCCAGCAGCCACCTAAGGGGAAGAGTTTCGTACCACGAGCAGTACTTC.

This clone was detected a few times. V gene TRBV7-2 combines with J gene TRBJ1-2; D is undetermined. Trimming shortened V by 1 base and J by 4 bases, and 10 bases separated the two germline ends. Per germline, CDR1 SGHTA and CDR2 FQGNSA. The CDR3 length is 14 residues. CDR3 in amino acids: CASSLEGNSYGYTF. CDR3 bases: TGTGCCAGCAGCTTAGAGGGCAACAGCTATGGCTACACCTTC.

This clone was picked up one time. This sequence joins TRBV28 and TRBJ1-1; D unclear. The length of the CDR3 is 15 residues. V lost 3 bases, J lost 5 bases, and 16 bases lay in between. The germline V gene encodes CDR1 MDHEN and CDR2 SYDVKM. The CDR3 nucleotides read TGTGCCAGCAGTTTGAACACCCCAGTAAGAACTGAAGCTTTCTTT. It yields the protein CASSLNTPVRTEAFF.

This chain links TRBV4-2 with TRBJ1-2, with D maybe TRBD1 (6 bases). The germline V and J ends were trimmed by 4 bases and 4 bases, with 10 bases remaining between them. CDR1 LGHNA and CDR2 YNFKEQ come from the germline V gene. The CDR3 runs to 13 residues. CDR3: CASSLDSSYGYTF. The CDR3 DNA reads TGTGCCAGCAGCCTGGACAGCAGCTATGGCTACACCTTC.

The V call is TRBV6-6, the J call TRBJ1-6; D remains unclear. Germline V gives CDR1 MNHNY, CDR2 SVGAGI (reference sequence). The CDR3 totals 16 residues. Trimming left V 5 bases short and J 4 bases short, with 15 bases between. The CDR3 sequence is CASSAETRGYNSPLHF. The CDR3 DNA sequence: TGTGCCAGCAGTGCAGAGACACGAGGGTATAATTCACCCCTCCACTTT.

The rearrangement joins TRBV3-1 (or the pseudogene TRBV3-2) to TRBJ2-2; 7 positions agree with TRBD2. The CDR3 is 16 amino acids. The germline CDR1 and CDR2 sequences are LGHDT and YNNKEL (reference sequence). V trimming: 7 bases; J trimming: 6 bases; junction bases outside the gene matches: 14. CDR3 in DNA: TGTGCCAGCACTAGTACGAGGACTAGAGCGCCCGGGGAGCTGTTTTTT. Its translation: CASTSTRTRAPGELFF.

The rearrangement uses TRBV5-6 and TRBJ2-7; maybe TRBD1 (6 bases). Germline CDR1 and CDR2: SGHDT and YYEEEE. V shed 4 bases and J shed 5 bases, with 16 bases lying between them. The CDR3 is made up of 14 amino acids. The CDR3 DNA reads TGTGCCAGCAGCATCACAGGGAACATCCACGAGCAGTACTTC. Protein: CASSITGNIHEQYF.

The V call is TRBV19, the J call TRBJ1-1, with 9 bases fitting TRBD1. The V gene's germline CDR1 is LNHDA and CDR2 SQIVND (reference sequence). V dropped 0 bases and J dropped 2; count of bases not matched to a gene: 19. The CDR3 totals 21 residues. This CDR3 is CASSIDLGDRVLGARNTEAFF. In DNA, the CDR3 is TGTGCCAGTAGTATAGATCTAGGGGACAGGGTCCTCGGGGCCCGTAACACTGAAGCTTTCTTT. Filled out from reference TRBV19 and TRBJ1-1, the complete variable domain reads DGGITQSPKYLFRKEGQNVTLSCEQNLNHDAMYWYRQDPGQGLRLIYYSQIVNDFQKGDIAEGYSVSREKKESFPLTVTSAQKNPTAFYLCASSIDLGDRVLGARNTEAFFGQGTRLTVV.

The chain links TRBV15 to TRBJ1-4; TRBD1 might be the D (5 bases). This CDR3 is 15 amino acids long. The V end lost 3 bases, the J end lost 4 bases, and 12 bases lay between the germline ends. Germline V CDR1 and CDR2: LNHNV, YYDKDF (reference sequence). Here the CDR3 DNA reads TGTGCCACCAGCAGGCGACAGCTACTTAATGAAAAACTGTTTTTT. Protein sequence: CATSRRQLLNEKLFF.

The CDR3 spells CSVGLGQGNTIYF. For the CDR3, the DNA is TGCAGCGTTGGTCTGGGGCAGGGAAACACCATATATTTT. The chain carries TRBV29-1 and TRBJ1-3, with D maybe TRBD1 (5 bases). V was shortened by 4 bases and J by 4 bases, with 11 bases between the two germline ends. The CDR3 consists of 13 residues. Germline assignment: CDR1 SQVTM and CDR2 ANQGSEA.

This chain uses TRBV6-2 or TRBV6-3 with TRBJ2-7; no reliable D call. CDR1 and CDR2 from the germline V gene are MNHEY and SVGEGT. The germline V and J ends were trimmed by 5 bases and 5 bases, with 7 bases remaining between them. The CDR3 is 11 residues long. The DNA of the CDR3 is TGTGCCAGCAGTAACAACGACGAGCAGTACTTC. As protein: CASSNNDEQYF.

V gene TRBV5-4 combines with J gene TRBJ2-7; D might be TRBD2 (5 bases). The V end was cut by 1 base, the J end by 6 bases, with 17 bases between. CDR1 is SGHNT and CDR2 is YYREEE in the germline V gene (reference sequence). CDR3 length: 15 residues. In nucleotides, the CDR3 is TGTGCCAGCAGCTTGCGGGCTAGCCCTTTCACCGAGCAGTACTTC. Translation: CASSLRASPFTEQYF. Complete variable domain (other parts from reference TRBV5-4 and TRBJ2-7): ETGVTQSPTHLIKTRGQQVTLRCSSQSGHNTVSWYQQALGQGPQFIFQYYREEENGRGNFPPRFSGLQFPNYSSELNVNALELDDSALYLCASSLRASPFTEQYFGPGTRLTVT.

The rearrangement uses TRBV28 and TRBJ1-5; 7 bases map to TRBD1. V lost 6 bases to trimming and J lost 1 base; unmatched junction nucleotides: 6. This CDR3 spans 15 amino acids. Germline values: CDR1 MDHEN, CDR2 SYDVKM. CDR3 amino acids: CASRTPGGSNQPQHF. CDR3 coding DNA: TGTGCCAGCAGAACCCCAGGGGGGAGCAATCAGCCCCAGCATTTT. Full variable domain (missing parts from reference TRBV28 and TRBJ1-5): DVKVTQSSRYLVKRTGEKVFLECVQDMDHENMFWYRQDPGLGLRLIYFSYDVKMKEKGDIPEGYSVSREKKERFSLILESASTNQTSMYLCASRTPGGSNQPQHFGDGTRLSIL.

The chain uses TRBV29-1 and TRBJ2-5; 7 bases are a match to TRBD1. Losses at the gene ends were 7 bases for V and 2 bases for J; bases not matched to a gene: 4. Germline CDR1 reads SQVTM; CDR2 reads ANQGSEA. The CDR3 consists of 12 residues. Here the CDR3 DNA reads TGCAGCGCTAAACAGGGGCAAGAGACCCAGTACTTC. Encoded protein: CSAKQGQETQYF.

The count of this clone is one. The chain is built from TRBV27 and TRBJ1-5; perhaps TRBD1 as D (6 bases). CDR1 is MNHEY, CDR2 SMNVEV, per germline (reference sequence). The CDR3 spans 13 residues. V shed 3 bases and J shed 6 bases, with 9 bases lying between them. The CDR3, as DNA: TGTGCCAGCAGTTTGCAGGGGAGTCAGCCCCAGCATTTT. The encoded protein is CASSLQGSQPQHF.

This clone was detected once. The J gene is TRBJ2-2, the V gene TRBV19; a possible D gene is TRBD1 (6 bases). CDR1 LNHDA and CDR2 SQIVND come from the germline V gene (reference sequence). Deletions cut 6 bases from V and 4 bases from J, with 15 bases between. This CDR3 comprises 15 residues. In DNA form, the CDR3 reads TGTGCCAGTAGCCTCCGGGACACTCGCACCGGGGAGCTGTTTTTT. Amino acid sequence: CASSLRDTRTGELFF.

The chain recombines TRBV2 with TRBJ1-6, with a possible D match to TRBD1 (5 bases). V was trimmed by 8 bases and J by 11 bases, leaving 16 bases between them. The germline CDR1 and CDR2 sequences are SNHLY and FYNNEI. This CDR3 comprises 13 residues. CDR3 bases: TGTGCCAGCGCTGGGGCCCCGGGGGCACCCCTCCACTTT. Translation: CASAGAPGAPLHF.

The gene calls are TRBV5-1 and TRBJ2-7, with TRBD2 as a possible D gene (6 bases). Trimming stripped 7 bases from V and 4 bases from J, with 18 bases between. Looked up from germline, CDR1 is SGHRS and CDR2 is YFSETQ. CDR3 length: 14 amino acids. The CDR3 DNA sequence: TGCGCCAGCGAACAGGAGGGCTCGTCTTACGAGCAGTACTTC. Amino acid sequence: CASEQEGSSYEQYF.

V is TRBV19 and J is TRBJ2-2, with TRBD2 as a possible D gene (6 bases). In germline, CDR1 is LNHDA, CDR2 SQIVND (reference sequence). The V end lost 9 bases, the J end lost 1 base, and 15 bases lay between the germline ends. The CDR3 has 15 amino acids. The CDR3 loop is CASHGGAGNTGELFF. The DNA for the CDR3 is TGTGCCAGCCACGGCGGGGCGGGGAACACCGGGGAGCTGTTTTTT.

The rearrangement links TRBV19 to TRBJ1-2; no firm D call. Germline values: CDR1 LNHDA, CDR2 SQIVND (reference sequence). The CDR3 runs 14 residues. Deletions cut 2 bases from V and 3 bases from J, with 10 bases between. CDR3 sequence (DNA): TGTGCCAGTAGTATAAAGGTATCCTACTATGGCTACACCTTC. It is translated as CASSIKVSYYGYTF.